This is a list of T cell receptor beta chains from one sample in a study of T cells after yellow fever vaccination. TCRdb re-called the 5' RACE reads with MiXCR, one entry per CDR3 protein. The data show approximately 550,000 distinct CDR3 sequences, roughly 12% seen once. The sample was PBMCs, taken on the day of the yellow fever booster vaccination. The receptors shown here come from a young man who received the YFV17D yellow fever vaccine. Each CDR3 is given with its conserved first and last residue. D genes are given only for firm matches. The listing skips clone size in some rows; elsewhere it reads once, few, many or a size class.

CDR3nt: TGTGCCAACGAACAGCGGGGAGAGCAGTACTTC
CDR3aa: CANEQRGEQYF
abundance: .
v_gene: TRBV7-9
j_gene: TRBJ2-7
d_gene: TRBD2

CDR3nt: TGCGCCAGCAGCCTCCTCGGGACTAGCGGGAGTAGTGGAGAGACCCAGTACTTC
CDR3aa: CASSLLGTSGSSGETQYF
abundance: few
v_gene: TRBV5-1
j_gene: TRBJ2-5
d_gene: TRBD2

CDR3nt: TGCAGTGTAACCGGGACTAGCGGGAGGCGGTACAATGAGCAGTTCTTC
CDR3aa: CSVTGTSGRRYNEQFF
abundance: few
v_gene: TRBV20-1
j_gene: TRBJ2-1
d_gene: TRBD2

CDR3nt: TGCAGTGCTGGGGACAGGCTCTTCGAGCAGTACTTC
CDR3aa: CSAGDRLFEQYF
abundance: few
v_gene: TRBV20-1
j_gene: TRBJ2-7
d_gene: TRBD1

CDR3nt: TGTGCCAGCTCTGTTCTAGGGACAGGGCCAACCTACGAGCAGTACTTC
CDR3aa: CASSVLGTGPTYEQYF
abundance: .
v_gene: TRBV18
j_gene: TRBJ2-7
d_gene: TRBD1

CDR3nt: TGCAGCGTGAGGGGGACTCTGGGGCAGTACTTC
CDR3aa: CSVRGTLGQYF
abundance: few
v_gene: TRBV29-1
j_gene: TRBJ2-7
d_gene: .

CDR3nt: TGCAGCGTTTATGGCTTGGGGGATACGCAGTATTTT
CDR3aa: CSVYGLGDTQYF
abundance: .
v_gene: TRBV29-1
j_gene: TRBJ2-3
d_gene: .

CDR3nt: TGCGCCAGCAGCTTGTCGAGTTTCGCCGAGCAGTACTTC
CDR3aa: CASSLSSFAEQYF
abundance: .
v_gene: TRBV5-1
j_gene: TRBJ2-7
d_gene: .

CDR3nt: TGCAGTGCTAGAGGGGAGGACCATCGTAACTATGGCTACACCTTC
CDR3aa: CSARGEDHRNYGYTF
abundance: few
v_gene: TRBV20-1
j_gene: TRBJ1-2
d_gene: .

CDR3nt: TGTGCCAGCAGCTCGGGGGGAGCGGGATTCGGAGGAGAGACCCAGTACTTC
CDR3aa: CASSSGGAGFGGETQYF
abundance: many
v_gene: TRBV5-5
j_gene: TRBJ2-5
d_gene: TRBD2

CDR3nt: TGCGCCAGCAGCCAAGGCCAGGGTGGGGGCGAGCAGTACTTC
CDR3aa: CASSQGQGGGEQYF
abundance: few
v_gene: TRBV4-3
j_gene: TRBJ2-7
d_gene: .

CDR3nt: TGTGCCAGCTCCTCTGGGGATTATTCACCCCTCCACTTT
CDR3aa: CASSSGDYSPLHF
abundance: few
v_gene: TRBV7-9
j_gene: TRBJ1-6
d_gene: .

CDR3nt: TGTGCCAGCAGCTTAGATTCCCCTCGAGCTTTCTTT
CDR3aa: CASSLDSPRAFF
abundance: few
v_gene: TRBV7-2
j_gene: TRBJ1-1
d_gene: .

CDR3nt: TGTGCCAGCACTCCCAAGTGGGCAGGGCCTCAGCCCCAGCATTTT
CDR3aa: CASTPKWAGPQPQHF
abundance: once
v_gene: TRBV6-2/TRBV6-3
j_gene: TRBJ1-5
d_gene: .

CDR3nt: TGTGCCAGCAGCTGGCGGACAGGAGGGGAAGAGACCCAGTACTTC
CDR3aa: CASSWRTGGEETQYF
abundance: many
v_gene: TRBV7-2
j_gene: TRBJ2-5
d_gene: .

CDR3nt: TGTGCCAGCAGCTTAGTTCCTAGCGGGAGAAGCACAGATACGCAGTATTTT
CDR3aa: CASSLVPSGRSTDTQYF
abundance: few
v_gene: TRBV7-2
j_gene: TRBJ2-3
d_gene: TRBD2

CDR3nt: TGTGCCAGCAGCTCTGGACAGAGTCCCTACGAGCAGTACTTC
CDR3aa: CASSSGQSPYEQYF
abundance: .
v_gene: TRBV7-2
j_gene: TRBJ2-7
d_gene: .

CDR3nt: TGCGCCAGCAGCTTAGGACAGACTTCTAATGAAAAACTGTTTTTT
CDR3aa: CASSLGQTSNEKLFF
abundance: few
v_gene: TRBV5-1
j_gene: TRBJ1-4
d_gene: .

CDR3nt: TGCAGCGTTGTGTCGCGGGCGGGAGATACGCAGTATTTT
CDR3aa: CSVVSRAGDTQYF
abundance: .
v_gene: TRBV29-1
j_gene: TRBJ2-3
d_gene: .

CDR3nt: TGTGCCATCAGCCCCGGGACGACGAACACTGAAGCTTTCTTT
CDR3aa: CAISPGTTNTEAFF
abundance: .
v_gene: TRBV28
j_gene: TRBJ1-1
d_gene: .

CDR3nt: TGTGCCAGTAGTGAGGGACATGAAGAGACCCAGTACTTC
CDR3aa: CASSEGHEETQYF
abundance: few
v_gene: TRBV19
j_gene: TRBJ2-5
d_gene: .

CDR3nt: TGTGCCAGCAGCTTGGAAACTAGCGGGCCTGGGGCCTACGAGCAGTACTTC
CDR3aa: CASSLETSGPGAYEQYF
abundance: .
v_gene: TRBV5-5
j_gene: TRBJ2-7
d_gene: TRBD2

CDR3nt: TGTGCCAGCGGAGCTAGCGGGCTAGCCAAAAACATTCAGTACTTC
CDR3aa: CASGASGLAKNIQYF
abundance: .
v_gene: TRBV28
j_gene: TRBJ2-4
d_gene: TRBD2

CDR3nt: TGTGCCAGCAGCTTAGAAGCGGGACAGGGGACTAGTCGGAACACTGAAGCTTTCTTT
CDR3aa: CASSLEAGQGTSRNTEAFF
abundance: .
v_gene: TRBV11-2
j_gene: TRBJ1-1
d_gene: TRBD1

CDR3nt: TGCGCCAGCAGTCAATCGTCACAGGGCGGCACCGGGGAGCTGTTTTTT
CDR3aa: CASSQSSQGGTGELFF
abundance: many
v_gene: TRBV23-1
j_gene: TRBJ2-2
d_gene: .

CDR3nt: TGTGCCAGCAATGGGGATAACACCGGGGAGCTGTTTTTT
CDR3aa: CASNGDNTGELFF
abundance: .
v_gene: TRBV2
j_gene: TRBJ2-2
d_gene: .

CDR3nt: TGCAGTGCTAGAGATCGGACTAGGAGCTCCTACGAGCAGTACTTC
CDR3aa: CSARDRTRSSYEQYF
abundance: .
v_gene: TRBV20-1
j_gene: TRBJ2-7
d_gene: TRBD2

CDR3nt: TGTGCCAGCAGAAACAGGGTATCCCTCTACGAGCAGTACTTC
CDR3aa: CASRNRVSLYEQYF
abundance: few
v_gene: TRBV5-6
j_gene: TRBJ2-7
d_gene: .

CDR3nt: TGTGCCAGCAGTGACTTTGAGACCCAGTACTTC
CDR3aa: CASSDFETQYF
abundance: once
v_gene: TRBV2
j_gene: TRBJ2-5
d_gene: .

CDR3nt: TGTGCCAGCAGCCCGGGCCATCCGGGGGAGCAGTACTTC
CDR3aa: CASSPGHPGEQYF
abundance: .
v_gene: TRBV7-2
j_gene: TRBJ2-7
d_gene: .

CDR3nt: TGTGCCAGCAGAGAGGGACAGGGGGCGATCTACGAGCAGTACTTC
CDR3aa: CASREGQGAIYEQYF
abundance: few
v_gene: TRBV12-3/TRBV12-4
j_gene: TRBJ2-7
d_gene: TRBD1

CDR3nt: TGTGCCAGCGGGGTTCTAGCCCAAGAGACCCAGTACTTC
CDR3aa: CASGVLAQETQYF
abundance: .
v_gene: TRBV3-1
j_gene: TRBJ2-5
d_gene: .

CDR3nt: TGCGCCAGCAGCTTCGGGCACCAGAACACTGAAGCTTTCTTT
CDR3aa: CASSFGHQNTEAFF
abundance: .
v_gene: TRBV5-1
j_gene: TRBJ1-1
d_gene: .

CDR3nt: TGTGCCAGCAGTTTACTAACAGGGTTCGGGGCCAACGTCCTGACTTTC
CDR3aa: CASSLLTGFGANVLTF
abundance: few
v_gene: TRBV27
j_gene: TRBJ2-6
d_gene: .

CDR3nt: TGTGCCAGTAGAACGGACAGGATCACCGGGGAGCTGTTTTTT
CDR3aa: CASRTDRITGELFF
abundance: once
v_gene: TRBV19
j_gene: TRBJ2-2
d_gene: TRBD1

CDR3nt: TGCAGTGCCTTGACTAGCGAGTTCTTTGAGCAGTTCTTC
CDR3aa: CSALTSEFFEQFF
abundance: few
v_gene: TRBV20-1
j_gene: TRBJ2-1
d_gene: TRBD2

CDR3nt: TGTGCCAGCTCACCACCGGGATTTACTGAAGCTTTCTTT
CDR3aa: CASSPPGFTEAFF
abundance: .
v_gene: TRBV18
j_gene: TRBJ1-1
d_gene: .

CDR3nt: TGTGCCAGCAGTTACTCTGGCAGGGCAATGTATCAGCCCCAGCATTTT
CDR3aa: CASSYSGRAMYQPQHF
abundance: .
v_gene: TRBV6-5
j_gene: TRBJ1-5
d_gene: .

CDR3nt: TGCAGCGTCGACCTTCGGGGTGTCGGCTATGGCTACACCTTC
CDR3aa: CSVDLRGVGYGYTF
abundance: few
v_gene: TRBV29-1
j_gene: TRBJ1-2
d_gene: .

CDR3nt: TGTGCCAGCTCACCAAGGATAGCGGGAGGGCCTTACAATGAGCAGTTCTTC
CDR3aa: CASSPRIAGGPYNEQFF
abundance: .
v_gene: TRBV18
j_gene: TRBJ2-1
d_gene: TRBD2

CDR3nt: TGTGCCAGCAGCGACCCCTCTAGCGGCCGGCAGCTTAGCACAGATACGCAGTATTTT
CDR3aa: CASSDPSSGRQLSTDTQYF
abundance: few
v_gene: TRBV9
j_gene: TRBJ2-3
d_gene: TRBD2

CDR3nt: TGTGCCAGCACCTCAGTGCGTACGGCCAAAAACATTCAGTACTTC
CDR3aa: CASTSVRTAKNIQYF
abundance: many
v_gene: TRBV28
j_gene: TRBJ2-4
d_gene: .

CDR3nt: TGTGCCAGCTCCTGGACTGGGGACGGCTACGAGCAGTACTTC
CDR3aa: CASSWTGDGYEQYF
abundance: .
v_gene: TRBV18
j_gene: TRBJ2-7
d_gene: .

CDR3nt: TGCGCCAGCAACAGAGCGGGAGACCCCACCGGGGAGCTGTTTTTT
CDR3aa: CASNRAGDPTGELFF
abundance: many
v_gene: TRBV5-1
j_gene: TRBJ2-2
d_gene: TRBD2